A selection of T cell receptor beta chains follows, all from one sample in a study of shared clonotypes between healthy human individuals. Using immunoSEQ multiplex PCR, the repertoire was profiled, and TCRdb retains in-frame clones only, with some absent. The sample contains hundreds of thousands of clones, roughly 96% of which appear only once. The sample comprised naive CD8+ T cells sorted from blood. These receptors came from a woman in her 30s in good health. The CDR3 runs from the conserved cysteine through the conserved F or W. The order of the fields is J gene, D gene, V gene, CDR3 protein, CDR3 DNA. A D gene is named only where the DNA matches it firmly.

TRBJ2-1	TRBD2	TRBV7-9	CASSLPRTSYNEQFF	TGTGCCAGCAGCCTGCCGAGGACTAGCTACAATGAGCAGTTCTTC
TRBJ2-1	TRBD2	TRBV13	CASSSPGLAGREQFF	TGTGCCAGCAGCTCCCCGGGCCTAGCGGGACGGGAGCAGTTCTTC
TRBJ2-7	TRBD1	TRBV7-2	CAILPDRGTVEQYF	TGTGCCATTCTCCCCGACAGGGGGACGGTCGAGCAGTACTTC
TRBJ1-2	.	TRBV5-1	CASRDRHDDGYTF	TGCGCCAGCAGAGACAGGCACGACGATGGCTACACCTTC
TRBJ2-1	TRBD2	TRBV27	CASSPQSSGYNEQFF	TGTGCCAGCAGTCCCCAATCTAGCGGCTACAATGAGCAGTTCTTC
TRBJ1-1	TRBD1	TRBV4-1	CASSRLGGPHTEAFF	TGCGCCAGCAGCCGCCTAGGGGGCCCGCACACTGAAGCTTTCTTT
TRBJ1-5	.	TRBV27	CASSLSRGSNQPQHF	TGTGCCAGCAGTTTATCACGGGGCAGCAATCAGCCCCAGCATTTT
TRBJ2-1	.	TRBV10-1	CASSDEGHQIF	TGCGCCAGCAGTGATGAGGGCCACCAGATCTTC
TRBJ2-7	TRBD1	TRBV11-2	CASSRAGTGPYEQYF	TGTGCCAGCAGCCGCGCCGGGACAGGCCCCTACGAGCAGTACTTC
TRBJ1-1	.	TRBV10-2	CASSEQGGAEAFF	TGCGCCAGCAGTGAGCAGGGCGGGGCTGAAGCTTTCTTT